One and the same sample provided the 31 T cell receptor beta chains below, sequenced in a study of preoperative IRX-2 immunotherapy in early breast cancer. Libraries were prepared by immunoSEQ multiplex PCR; TCRdb keeps only in-frame clonotypes and omits some of them. The table records around 39,000 clones, roughly 94% of them present only once. Treatment in this sample: preoperative locoregional IRX-2 cytokine immunotherapy. Sequencing was performed on tumor tissue, taken after IRX-2 immunotherapy. The origin of the receptors is a human donor with breast cancer.

The genes are TRBV28 and TRBJ2-7; maybe TRBD2 (8 bases). This CDR3 comprises 15 residues. CDR1 is MDHEN, CDR2 SYDVKM, per germline. V dropped 5 bases and J dropped 5 bases, with 19 bases sitting between them. This CDR3 reads CASSPGGEGADEQYF. CDR3 sequence (DNA): TGTGCCAGCAGTCCGGGGGGGGAGGGGGCCGACGAGCAGTACTTC.

This chain uses TRBV19 with TRBJ2-7; D might be TRBD1 or TRBD2, each matching 5 bases. Germline V gene lookup returns CDR1 LNHDA and CDR2 SQIVND (reference sequence). CDR3 size: 15 residues. The V end lost 3 bases, the J end lost 2 bases, and 14 bases lay between the germline ends. The CDR3 spells CASSIRTGPTYEQYF. Here the CDR3 DNA reads TGTGCCAGTAGTATCAGGACGGGACCAACCTACGAGCAGTACTTC.

The chain joins TRBV27 to TRBJ1-2; the D gene is possibly TRBD1 (5 bases). This CDR3 is 13 amino acids long. The V gene's germline CDR1 is MNHEY and CDR2 SMNVEV (reference sequence). Between the trimmed V and J ends, which lost 3 bases and 4 bases, there was a span of 9 bases. The CDR3 sequence is CASSLTESYGYTF. CDR3 nucleotides: TGTGCCAGCAGTTTGACAGAGTCCTATGGCTACACCTTC.

This rearrangement joins TRBV18 to TRBJ2-7, with 7 bases aligning to TRBD1. This CDR3 region has 15 residues. Germline-derived CDR1 and CDR2 are KGHSH and LQKENI. The V segment lost 1 base and the J segment 1 base; nucleotides outside the gene matches: 4. CDR3 nucleotide sequence: TGTGCCAGCTCACCACTAGACAGGGCGTCCTACGAGCAGTACTTC. Protein: CASSPLDRASYEQYF.

The CDR3 DNA is TGTGCCAGCAGTGTGTTTGGGGGTGGGGGCTATGGCTACACCTTC. This translates into CASSVFGGGGYGYTF. The chain employs TRBV2 and TRBJ1-2; TRBD1 is a possible D gene (5 bases). V was pared by 4 bases and J by 4 bases, with 16 bases between. Germline values: CDR1 SNHLY, CDR2 FYNNEI. CDR3 length equals 15 residues.

V gene TRBV6-5 combines with J gene TRBJ1-2; D is ambiguous. Per the germline V gene, CDR1 is MNHEY and CDR2 is SVGAGI. V was cut by 2 bases and J by 2 bases, with 12 bases left in between. The CDR3 totals 15 residues. Written as DNA, the CDR3 is TGTGCCAGCAGTTACAGGGAGGGCTGGAACTATGGCTACACCTTC. It yields the protein CASSYREGWNYGYTF.

The chain has TRBV7-6 and TRBJ1-5; 11 nucleotides match TRBD1. Losses at the gene ends were 5 bases for V and 6 bases for J; bases not matched to a gene: 9. Germline CDR1 and CDR2: SGHVS and FNYEAQ. There are 16 residues in the CDR3. The CDR3 sequence is CASSAGDRGYGQPQHF. Written as DNA, the CDR3 is TGTGCCAGCAGCGCGGGGGACAGGGGGTATGGTCAGCCCCAGCATTTT.

This rearrangement joins TRBV2 to TRBJ2-3; no definite D call. The CDR3 loop spans 14 amino acids. CDR1 and CDR2 (germline): SNHLY, FYNNEI. Trimming took 6 bases from V and 2 from J, leaving 12 bases between them. As DNA, the CDR3 is TGTGCCAGCAGGCAGCTTGGGGTCACAGATACGCAGTATTTT. Translating it yields CASRQLGVTDTQYF.

This clone has only one observation. J is TRBJ2-7 and V is TRBV4-3; tentative D call: TRBD2 (5 bases). Trimming stripped 0 bases from V and 3 bases from J, with 15 bases between. Germline-derived CDR1 and CDR2 are LGHNA and YSLEER. This CDR3 spans 16 amino acids. CDR3 loop: CASSQDLAGPFYEQYF. CDR3 nucleotides: TGCGCCAGCAGCCAAGATCTTGCGGGCCCTTTCTACGAGCAGTACTTC.

CDR3 in DNA: TGTGCCAGCAGCCAGGGGCCTGCCAAAAACATTCAGTACTTC. It encodes CASSQGPAKNIQYF. The chain combines TRBV14 with TRBJ2-4, with D possibly being TRBD1 (5 bases). CDR3 size: 14 residues. Trimming shortened V by 3 bases and J by 1 base, and 7 bases separated the two germline ends. In germline, CDR1 is SGHDN, CDR2 FVKESK.

The chain joins TRBV28 to TRBJ2-3; 10 positions agree with TRBD2. Germline V lookup: CDR1 MDHEN, CDR2 SYDVKM. J gave up 3 bases and V 6 bases, and 3 bases lay outside the gene matches. The CDR3 length is 14 residues. CDR3 sequence: CASRLAGSTDTQYF. Written as DNA, the CDR3 is TGTGCCAGCAGACTAGCGGGAAGTACAGATACGCAGTATTTT.

The chain joins TRBV21-1 to TRBJ2-1; the D call of TRBD2 is as the table states it, not checked on the DNA. TRBV21-1 is a pseudogene. The CDR3 has 16 amino acids. The CDR3 here is CASSNRLAGGPNEQFF. The CDR3 DNA follows: TGTGCCAGCAGCAACCGACTAGCGGGAGGGCCCAATGAGCAGTTCTTC.

The rearrangement joins TRBV7-3 to TRBJ2-7; weak D call: TRBD1 (6 bases). Trimming removed 6 bases from V and 3 bases from J, with 12 bases in between. Germline V gene lookup returns CDR1 SGHTA and CDR2 FQGTGA. CDR3 length: 13 amino acids. The CDR3 spells CASSQGNFYEQYF. Here the CDR3 DNA reads TGTGCCAGCAGTCAGGGGAATTTCTACGAGCAGTACTTC.

The chain recombines TRBV11-2 with TRBJ1-6; D remains unclear. Trimming removed 4 bases at V and 0 bases at J, with 4 bases between. Per the germline V gene, CDR1 is SGHAT and CDR2 is FQNNGV. CDR3 size: 14 residues. For the CDR3, the DNA is TGTGCCAGCAGCTCCCCCTCCTATAATTCACCCCTCCACTTT. This gives the protein CASSSPSYNSPLHF.

The chain is built from TRBV7-3 and TRBJ1-2; D is ambiguous. The CDR3 covers 14 residues. V was clipped by 0 bases and J by 6 bases, with 11 bases between them. CDR1 and CDR2 (germline): SGHTA, FQGTGA. CDR3 protein: CASSLTPRSHGYTF. Here the CDR3 DNA reads TGTGCCAGCAGCTTAACTCCACGATCCCATGGCTACACCTTC.

The chain is built from TRBV6-5 and TRBJ1-5; the D is unclear. CDR1 is MNHEY and CDR2 is SVGAGI in the germline V gene. The CDR3 has 14 residues. The V end was cut by 0 bases, the J end by 3 bases, with 6 bases between. As DNA, the CDR3 is TGTGCCAGCAGTTACTCGCTCTACAATCAGCCCCAGCATTTT. It encodes CASSYSLYNQPQHF.

This chain uses TRBV9 with TRBJ2-7, with 7 bases matching TRBD1. The CDR3 has 14 residues. The V and J ends lost 2 bases and 0 bases, in that order; junction bases with no gene match: 2. Per germline, CDR1 SGDLS and CDR2 YYNGEE. In DNA form, the CDR3 reads TGTGCCAGCAGCGTGGGACAGTCCTCCTACGAGCAGTACTTC. Protein product: CASSVGQSSYEQYF. Using reference TRBV9 and TRBJ2-7 for the parts outside the CDR3, the full variable domain is DSGVTQTPKHLITATGQRVTLRCSPRSGDLSVYWYQQSLDQGLQFLIQYYNGEERAKGNILERFSAQQFPDLHSELNLSSLELGDSALYFCASSVGQSSYEQYFGPGTRLTVT.

J is TRBJ2-1 and V is TRBV11-2; D gene uncertain. The CDR3 has 16 amino acids. Trimming stripped 5 bases from V and 0 bases from J, with 14 bases between. Germline CDR1 is SGHAT and CDR2 is FQNNGV. The CDR3: CASSRGRAGSYNEQFF. DNA of the CDR3: TGTGCCAGCAGCCGCGGTCGGGCCGGCTCCTACAATGAGCAGTTCTTC.

The chain combines TRBV25-1 with TRBJ1-2; D uncertain. Germline-derived CDR1 and CDR2 are MGHDK and SYGVNS. The CDR3 length is 13 residues. The ends were cut back, 4 bases at V and 8 bases at J, with 14 bases in the middle. The CDR3 DNA follows: TGTGCCAGCAGTGTCAGAGGGCGGGAGGGCTACACCTTC. Encoded protein: CASSVRGREGYTF.

In this sample, this clone turned up once. The chain uses TRBV7-2 and TRBJ1-5; TRBD1 might be the D (6 bases). This CDR3 comprises 16 residues. Trimming shortened V by 1 base and J by 7 bases, and 17 bases separated the two germline ends. CDR1 SGHTA and CDR2 FQGNSA come from the germline V gene. The CDR3 sequence: CASSLVGTSVSQPQHF. In DNA form, the CDR3 reads TGTGCCAGCAGCTTAGTGGGGACAAGTGTTTCCCAGCCCCAGCATTTT.

V usage is TRBV7-2 and J usage is TRBJ2-3; 8 nucleotides match TRBD2. Germline V gene data show CDR1 as SGHTA and CDR2 as FQGNSA. The CDR3 is made up of 18 amino acids. With V trimmed by 5 bases and J by 0 bases, 13 bases remained unmatched. The CDR3 loop is CASSARVIAGISTDTQYF. The CDR3 coding sequence is TGTGCCAGCAGCGCCAGGGTGATAGCGGGGATTAGCACAGATACGCAGTATTTT.

This sequence joins TRBV28 and TRBJ2-2; D gene ambiguous. V was pared by 7 bases and J by 1 base, with 4 bases between. The CDR3 covers 12 residues. The germline CDR1 and CDR2 sequences are MDHEN and SYDVKM. For the CDR3, the DNA is TGTGCCAGCAATAAGAACACCGGGGAGCTGTTTTTT. Its translation: CASNKNTGELFF. The entire variable domain, with the rest obtained from reference TRBV28 and TRBJ2-2, is as follows: DVKVTQSSRYLVKRTGEKVFLECVQDMDHENMFWYRQDPGLGLRLIYFSYDVKMKEKGDIPEGYSVSREKKERFSLILESASTNQTSMYLCASNKNTGELFFGEGSRLTVL.

The rearrangement links TRBV7-3 to TRBJ2-1; D possibly matches TRBD1 or TRBD2 (5 bases each). Germline V gene lookup returns CDR1 SGHTA and CDR2 FQGTGA. V was trimmed by 3 bases and J by 2 bases, leaving 17 bases between them. This CDR3 comprises 17 residues. The CDR3 spells CASSFGMGRGPYNEQFF. CDR3 nucleotides: TGTGCCAGCAGCTTTGGTATGGGACGGGGCCCCTACAATGAGCAGTTCTTC.

V and J are TRBV27 and TRBJ1-4, with 8 bases aligning to TRBD1. The CDR3 is 16 amino acids. Germline V CDR1 and CDR2: MNHEY, SMNVEV (reference sequence). V dropped 5 bases and J dropped 1; count of bases not matched to a gene: 6. CDR3 loop: CASSITGGRTNEKLFF. CDR3 in DNA: TGTGCCAGCAGTATAACAGGGGGTAGAACTAATGAAAAACTGTTTTTT.

The V gene is TRBV9, the J gene TRBJ2-1, with 8 bases fitting TRBD1. The CDR3 consists of 15 residues. The V and J ends lost 2 bases and 2 bases, in that order; junction bases with no gene match: 3. CDR1 SGDLS and CDR2 YYNGEE come from the germline V gene. CDR3 loop: CASSVTGGPYNEQFF. The CDR3 bases are TGTGCCAGCAGCGTTACAGGGGGTCCCTACAATGAGCAGTTCTTC.

The rearrangement uses TRBV2 and TRBJ2-1; TRBD2 matches at 8 bases. The germline V gene encodes CDR1 SNHLY and CDR2 FYNNEI. The CDR3 runs 15 residues. The junction had 2 bases not matched to a gene; V was cut back by 4 bases and J by 0 bases. CDR3: CASSALAGSYNEQFF. CDR3 nucleotides: TGTGCCAGCAGTGCCCTAGCGGGCTCCTACAATGAGCAGTTCTTC.

The V and J genes are TRBV4-2 and TRBJ2-7; D gene unclear. CDR3 length equals 15 residues. The V gene's germline CDR1 is LGHNA and CDR2 YNFKEQ. The V end lost 4 bases, the J end lost 6 bases, and 19 bases lay between the germline ends. The CDR3 loop reads CASSPRGRGKSEQYF. Here the CDR3 DNA reads TGTGCCAGCAGCCCTCGCGGTCGAGGAAAATCCGAGCAGTACTTC.

This rearrangement joins TRBV7-2 to TRBJ2-7; 7 bases match TRBD1. The CDR3 sequence is 14 residues long. The V gene's germline CDR1 is SGHTA and CDR2 FQGNSA. After removal of 6 bases from V and 2 bases from J, the junction contained 7 bases not matched to a gene. This CDR3 reads CASSRQGSPYEQYF. CDR3 nucleotide sequence: TGTGCCAGCAGTCGACAGGGATCCCCCTACGAGCAGTACTTC.

V gene TRBV19 combines with J gene TRBJ2-3, with unresolved D. The V and J ends lost 6 bases and 11 bases respectively, with 12 bases between them. Germline V gene sequence: CDR1 LNHDA, CDR2 SQIVND (reference sequence). The CDR3 runs 11 residues. The CDR3 nucleotides are TGTGCCAGTAGGTTCGCCTCGGGGCAGTATTTT. It translates to CASRFASGQYF. The whole variable domain, remainder taken from reference TRBV19 and TRBJ2-3, is DGGITQSPKYLFRKEGQNVTLSCEQNLNHDAMYWYRQDPGQGLRLIYYSQIVNDFQKGDIAEGYSVSREKKESFPLTVTSAQKNPTAFYLCASRFASGQYFGPGTRLTVL.

V is TRBV5-1 and J is TRBJ1-4; 10 bases match TRBD1. The CDR3 consists of 17 residues. Germline CDR1 and CDR2: SGHRS and YFSETQ. The V segment lost 1 base and the J segment 5 bases; nucleotides outside the gene matches: 8. In DNA, the CDR3 is TGCGCCAGCAGCTTGAGGGACAGGGGCCCCGGGAATGAAAAACTGTTTTTT. The encoded protein is CASSLRDRGPGNEKLFF.

This sequence joins TRBV7-8 and TRBJ2-2; D remains ambiguous. Germline V gene lookup returns CDR1 SGHVS and CDR2 FQNEAQ. Trimming cost V 1 base and J 7 bases, with 7 bases left between them. The CDR3 loop spans 13 amino acids. The DNA for the CDR3 is TGTGCCAGCAGCTTAGGGTGGGGCGGGGAGCTGTTTTTT. It specifies CASSLGWGGELFF.